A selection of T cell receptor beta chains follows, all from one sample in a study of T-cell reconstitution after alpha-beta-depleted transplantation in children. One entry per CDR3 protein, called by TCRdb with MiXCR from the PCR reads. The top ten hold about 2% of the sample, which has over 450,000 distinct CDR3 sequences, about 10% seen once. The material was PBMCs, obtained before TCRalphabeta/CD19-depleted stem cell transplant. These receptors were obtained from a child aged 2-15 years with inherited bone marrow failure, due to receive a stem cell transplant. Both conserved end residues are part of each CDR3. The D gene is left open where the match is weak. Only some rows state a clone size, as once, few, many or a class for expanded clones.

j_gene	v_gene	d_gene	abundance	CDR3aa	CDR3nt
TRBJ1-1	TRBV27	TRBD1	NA	CASRLTGGPAEAFF	TGTGCCAGCAGATTGACAGGGGGTCCCGCTGAAGCTTTCTTT
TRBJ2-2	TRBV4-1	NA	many	CASVPGDGSTNTGELFF	TGCGCCAGCGTTCCCGGGGACGGCAGCACTAACACCGGGGAGCTGTTTTTT
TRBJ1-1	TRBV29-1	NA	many	CSVDSFGNTEAFF	TGCAGCGTTGATTCCTTCGGGAACACTGAAGCTTTCTTT
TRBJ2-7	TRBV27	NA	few	CASSLSSGTASYEQYF	TGTGCCAGCAGTTTATCGTCGGGAACCGCCTCCTACGAGCAGTACTTC
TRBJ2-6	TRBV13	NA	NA	CASSLYRELGGANVLTF	TGTGCCAGCAGCTTATATCGGGAGCTGGGTGGGGCCAACGTCCTGACTTTC
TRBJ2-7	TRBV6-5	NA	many	CASSSWGRAYEQYF	TGTGCCAGCAGTTCCTGGGGACGGGCCTACGAGCAGTACTTC
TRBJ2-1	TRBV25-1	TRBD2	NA	CASSASGLAEREQFF	TGTGCCAGCAGTGCGTCGGGACTAGCCGAAAGGGAGCAGTTCTTC
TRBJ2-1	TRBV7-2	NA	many	CASSSGPSSEQFF	TGTGCCAGCAGCTCCGGCCCATCTAGTGAGCAGTTCTTC
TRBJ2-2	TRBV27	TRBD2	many	CASSYTSGRLLGTGELFF	TGTGCCAGCAGCTACACTAGCGGGAGGCTCTTAGGGACCGGGGAGCTGTTTTTT
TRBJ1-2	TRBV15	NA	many	CATSSEGYGYTF	TGTGCCACCAGCAGTGAGGGTTATGGCTACACCTTC
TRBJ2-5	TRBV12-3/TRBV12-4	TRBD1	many	CASSSGGETQYF	TGTGCCAGCAGTTCAGGGGGAGAGACCCAGTACTTC
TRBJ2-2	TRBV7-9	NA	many	CASSSHRDPGELFF	TGTGCCAGCAGCTCCCACAGGGACCCCGGTGAGCTGTTTTTT
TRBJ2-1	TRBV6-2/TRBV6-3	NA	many	CASSRTYNEQFF	TGTGCCAGCAGCAGGACCTACAATGAGCAGTTCTTC
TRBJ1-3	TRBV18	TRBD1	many	CASSPPNGQARNTIYF	TGTGCCAGCTCACCACCGAACGGACAGGCTAGAAACACCATATATTTT
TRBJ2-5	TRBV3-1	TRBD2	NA	CASSQVEGLAGVGETQYF	TGTGCCAGCAGCCAAGTAGAAGGGCTAGCGGGAGTAGGAGAGACCCAGTACTTC
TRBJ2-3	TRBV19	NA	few	CASRTGHLTDTQYF	TGTGCCAGTAGAACGGGACACCTCACAGATACGCAGTATTTT
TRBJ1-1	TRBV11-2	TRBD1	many	CASSLDLTGLPEAFF	TGTGCCAGCAGCTTAGATCTGACAGGGCTCCCTGAAGCTTTCTTT
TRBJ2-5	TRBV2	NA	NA	CATRTRQETQYF	TGTGCCACCAGGACACGACAAGAGACCCAGTACTTC
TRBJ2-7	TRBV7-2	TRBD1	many	CASSVQGASYEQYF	TGTGCCAGCAGCGTACAGGGGGCCTCCTACGAGCAGTACTTC
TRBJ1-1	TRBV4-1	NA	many	CASSPRAAASEAFF	TGCGCCAGCAGCCCAAGAGCGGCAGCCTCTGAAGCTTTCTTT
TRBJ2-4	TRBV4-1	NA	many	CASSQELVDLLAKNIQYF	TGCGCCAGCAGCCAAGAGTTGGTAGACTTACTAGCCAAAAACATTCAGTACTTC
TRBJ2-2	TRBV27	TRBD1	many	CASSIGPGQGKSGELFF	TGTGCCAGCAGTATCGGTCCGGGACAGGGGAAGTCCGGGGAGCTGTTTTTT
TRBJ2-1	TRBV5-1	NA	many	CASRNHDNEQFF	TGCGCCAGCAGGAATCACGACAATGAGCAGTTCTTC
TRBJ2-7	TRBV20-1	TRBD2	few	CSAVSAGDQIIYEQYF	TGCAGTGCCGTATCAGCGGGAGATCAGATTATCTACGAGCAGTACTTC
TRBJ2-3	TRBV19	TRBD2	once	CASSNRGLAGMDTQYF	TGTGCCAGTAGTAACCGAGGACTAGCGGGAATGGATACGCAGTATTTT
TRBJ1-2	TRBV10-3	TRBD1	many	CATRDRDTNYGYTF	TGTGCCACTCGGGACAGGGATACTAACTATGGCTACACCTTC
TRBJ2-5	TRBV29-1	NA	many	CSVEQGRSETQYF	TGCAGCGTTGAGCAGGGGAGGTCAGAGACCCAGTACTTC
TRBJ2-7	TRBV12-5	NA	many	CANLPSQQPQQLLAYEQYF	TGTGCTAATCTACCCTCCCAACAGCCACAGCAGCTTTTAGCCTACGAGCAGTACTTC
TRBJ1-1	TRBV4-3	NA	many	CASSQDIWGNTEAFF	TGCGCCAGCAGCCAAGATATATGGGGGAACACTGAAGCTTTCTTT
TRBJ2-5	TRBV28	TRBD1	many	CASSFGTGVETQYF	TGTGCCAGCAGTTTCGGGACAGGCGTAGAGACCCAGTACTTC
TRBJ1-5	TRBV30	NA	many	CAWSVVGGNQPQHF	TGTGCCTGGAGTGTGGTAGGGGGCAATCAGCCCCAGCATTTT
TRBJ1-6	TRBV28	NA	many	CASTSTTDSPLHF	TGTGCCAGCACCTCAACAACAGATTCACCCCTCCACTTT
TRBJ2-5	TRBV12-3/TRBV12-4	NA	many	CASSLLGAQETQYF	TGTGCCAGCAGTTTATTAGGGGCCCAAGAGACCCAGTACTTC
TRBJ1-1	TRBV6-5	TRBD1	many	CASSYRTDRGDRNTEAFF	TGTGCCAGCAGTTACAGGACCGACAGGGGCGATCGGAACACTGAAGCTTTCTTT
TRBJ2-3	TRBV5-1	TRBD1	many	CASSPGTGPADTQYF	TGCGCCAGCAGCCCCGGGACAGGGCCCGCAGATACGCAGTATTTT
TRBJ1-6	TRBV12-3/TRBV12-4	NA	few	CASSSTSAGRYYNSPLHF	TGTGCCAGCAGTTCCACCTCGGCAGGGCGATACTATAATTCACCCCTCCACTTT
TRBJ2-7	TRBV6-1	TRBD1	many	CASTTGTVLYEQYF	TGTGCCAGCACTACCGGGACAGTCCTCTACGAGCAGTACTTC
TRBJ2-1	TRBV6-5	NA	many	CASSPGTRKGNEQFF	TGTGCCAGCAGCCCCGGGACTCGAAAGGGCAATGAGCAGTTCTTC